Sequencing of this T cell receptor (beta chain) was carried out in a study of blood T cell repertoires in COVID-19. Study-wide background: The samples span acute and convalescent COVID-19 from the United States, Italy and Spain. PBMCs, B-cell-depleted T cells, or T cells were the source of the cDNA or gDNA that made up the material.

The V end was cut by 0 bases, the J end by 4 bases, with 16 bases between. This CDR3 spans 16 amino acids. Germline CDR1 reads SGHKS; CDR2 reads YYEKEE (reference sequence). Original processing notes: Reference gene primer amplification gave nucleated cell count estimates. Profiled with immunoSEQ multiplex PCR; TCRdb holds only in-frame clones, not every one. The D gene and trimming were derived from the DNA, and the V and J assignments and clone size from that table. The sample contains 95,000 to 150,000 clones, 86% of which appear only once. This clone was detected only a few times. The source material was peripheral blood. The V call is TRBV5-5, the J call TRBJ1-2, with D hard to call. The receptor comes from a man aged 35 to 55 with acute or convalescent COVID-19. The CDR3 protein is CASSLVAAKTGYGYTF. CDR3 DNA: TGTGCCAGCAGCTTGGTGGCCGCTAAAACGGGCTATGGCTACACCTTC.